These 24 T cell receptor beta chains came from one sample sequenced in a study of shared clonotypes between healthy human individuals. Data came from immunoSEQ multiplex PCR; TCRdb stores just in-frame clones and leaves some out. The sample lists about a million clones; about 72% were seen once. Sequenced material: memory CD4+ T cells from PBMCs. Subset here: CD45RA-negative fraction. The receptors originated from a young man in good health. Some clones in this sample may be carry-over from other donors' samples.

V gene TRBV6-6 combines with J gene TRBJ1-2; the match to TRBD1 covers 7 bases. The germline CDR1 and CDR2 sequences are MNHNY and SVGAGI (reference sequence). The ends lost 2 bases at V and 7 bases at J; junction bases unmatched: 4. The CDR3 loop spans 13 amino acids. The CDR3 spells CASSYEGAIGYTF. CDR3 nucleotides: TGTGCCAGCAGTTACGAGGGGGCGATTGGCTACACCTTC.

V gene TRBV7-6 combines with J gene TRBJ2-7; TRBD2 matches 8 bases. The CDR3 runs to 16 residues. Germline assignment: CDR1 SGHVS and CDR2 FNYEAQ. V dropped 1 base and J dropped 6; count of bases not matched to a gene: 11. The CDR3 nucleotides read TGTGCCAGCAGCTTAGTGCCCCCGGCGGGAGGCGGCGAGCAGTACTTC. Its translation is CASSLVPPAGGGEQYF.

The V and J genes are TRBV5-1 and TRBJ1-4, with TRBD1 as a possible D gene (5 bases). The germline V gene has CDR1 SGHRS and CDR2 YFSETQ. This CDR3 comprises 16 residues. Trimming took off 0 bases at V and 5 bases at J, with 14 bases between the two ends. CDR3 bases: TGCGCCAGCAGCTTGGGGTCGGGAGGGGAAAATGAAAAACTGTTTTTT. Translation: CASSLGSGGENEKLFF.

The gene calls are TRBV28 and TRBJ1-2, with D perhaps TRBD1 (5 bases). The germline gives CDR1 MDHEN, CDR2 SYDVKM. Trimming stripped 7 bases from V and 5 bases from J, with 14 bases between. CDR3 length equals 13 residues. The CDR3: CASTPGLGYGYTF. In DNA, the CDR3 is TGTGCCAGCACCCCGGGACTGGGGTATGGCTACACCTTC.

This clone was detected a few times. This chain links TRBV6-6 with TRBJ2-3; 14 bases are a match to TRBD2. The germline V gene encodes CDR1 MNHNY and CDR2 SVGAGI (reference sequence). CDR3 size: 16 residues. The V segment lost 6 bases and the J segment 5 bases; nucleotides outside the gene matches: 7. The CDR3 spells CASRGPGLAGVDTQYF. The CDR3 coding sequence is TGTGCCAGCAGGGGACCGGGACTAGCGGGAGTAGATACGCAGTATTTT.

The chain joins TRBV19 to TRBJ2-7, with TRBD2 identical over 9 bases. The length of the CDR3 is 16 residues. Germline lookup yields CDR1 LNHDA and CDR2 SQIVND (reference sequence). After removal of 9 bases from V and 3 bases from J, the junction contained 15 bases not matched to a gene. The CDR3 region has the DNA TGTGCCAGCAGGGCAAAACGGGCTAGCGGGATCTACGAGCAGTACTTC. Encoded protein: CASRAKRASGIYEQYF.

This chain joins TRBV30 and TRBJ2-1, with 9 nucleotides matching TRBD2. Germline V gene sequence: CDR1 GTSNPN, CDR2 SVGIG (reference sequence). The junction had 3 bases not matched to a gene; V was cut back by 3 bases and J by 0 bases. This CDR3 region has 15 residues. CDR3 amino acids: CAWSPLAGSYNEQFF. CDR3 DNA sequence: TGTGCCTGGAGCCCACTAGCGGGCTCCTACAATGAGCAGTTCTTC.

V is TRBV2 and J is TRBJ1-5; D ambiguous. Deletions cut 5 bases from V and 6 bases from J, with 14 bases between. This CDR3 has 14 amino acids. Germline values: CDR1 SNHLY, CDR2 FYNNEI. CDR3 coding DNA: TGTGCCAGCAGTTTCGGTTTTGTTGGTCAGCCCCAGCATTTT. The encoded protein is CASSFGFVGQPQHF.

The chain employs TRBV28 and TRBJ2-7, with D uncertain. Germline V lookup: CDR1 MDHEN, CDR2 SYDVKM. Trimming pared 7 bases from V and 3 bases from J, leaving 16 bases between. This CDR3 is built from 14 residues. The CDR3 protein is CASTPPRGIYEQYF. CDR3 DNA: TGTGCCAGCACCCCGCCTCGCGGAATCTACGAGCAGTACTTC.

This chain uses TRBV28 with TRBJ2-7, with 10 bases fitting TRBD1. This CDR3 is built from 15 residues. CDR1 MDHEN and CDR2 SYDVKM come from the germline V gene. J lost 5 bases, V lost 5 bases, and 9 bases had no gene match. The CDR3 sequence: CASSTQGQGFNEQYF. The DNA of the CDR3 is TGTGCCAGCAGTACCCAGGGACAGGGGTTCAACGAGCAGTACTTC. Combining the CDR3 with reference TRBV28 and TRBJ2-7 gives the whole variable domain DVKVTQSSRYLVKRTGEKVFLECVQDMDHENMFWYRQDPGLGLRLIYFSYDVKMKEKGDIPEGYSVSREKKERFSLILESASTNQTSMYLCASSTQGQGFNEQYFGPGTRLTVT.

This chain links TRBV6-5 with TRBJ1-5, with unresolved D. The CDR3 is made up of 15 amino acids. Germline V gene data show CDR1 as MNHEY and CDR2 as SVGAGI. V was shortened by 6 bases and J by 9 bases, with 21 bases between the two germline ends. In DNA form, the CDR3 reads TGTGCCAGCAGCTTAGGGTATGCGGTTGATGGGCCCCAGCATTTT. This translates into CASSLGYAVDGPQHF.

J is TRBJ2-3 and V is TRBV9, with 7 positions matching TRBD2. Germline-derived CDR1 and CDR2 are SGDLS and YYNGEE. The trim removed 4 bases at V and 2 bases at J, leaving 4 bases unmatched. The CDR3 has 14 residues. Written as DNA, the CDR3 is TGTGCCAGCAGCATTAGCGGGCACACAGATACGCAGTATTTT. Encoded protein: CASSISGHTDTQYF. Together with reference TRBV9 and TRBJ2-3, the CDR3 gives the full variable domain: DSGVTQTPKHLITATGQRVTLRCSPRSGDLSVYWYQQSLDQGLQFLIQYYNGEERAKGNILERFSAQQFPDLHSELNLSSLELGDSALYFCASSISGHTDTQYFGPGTRLTVL.

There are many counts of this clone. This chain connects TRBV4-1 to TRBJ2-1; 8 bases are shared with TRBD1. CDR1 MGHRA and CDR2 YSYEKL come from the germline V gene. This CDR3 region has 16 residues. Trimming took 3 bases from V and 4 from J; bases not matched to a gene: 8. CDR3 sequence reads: CASSQQSRTGYNEQFF. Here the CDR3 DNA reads TGCGCCAGCAGCCAGCAATCCCGGACAGGGTACAATGAGCAGTTCTTC.

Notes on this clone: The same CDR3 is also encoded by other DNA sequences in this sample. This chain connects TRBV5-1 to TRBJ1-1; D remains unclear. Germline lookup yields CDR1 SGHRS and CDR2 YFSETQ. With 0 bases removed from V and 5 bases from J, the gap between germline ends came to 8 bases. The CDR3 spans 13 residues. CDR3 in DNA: TGCGCCAGCAGCTTGGATCCGGGGACTGAAGCTTTCTTT. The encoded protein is CASSLDPGTEAFF. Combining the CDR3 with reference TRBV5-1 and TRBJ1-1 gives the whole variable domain KAGVTQTPRYLIKTRGQQVTLSCSPISGHRSVSWYQQTPGQGLQFLFEYFSETQRNKGNFPGRFSGRQFSNSRSEMNVSTLELGDSALYLCASSLDPGTEAFFGQGTRLTVV.

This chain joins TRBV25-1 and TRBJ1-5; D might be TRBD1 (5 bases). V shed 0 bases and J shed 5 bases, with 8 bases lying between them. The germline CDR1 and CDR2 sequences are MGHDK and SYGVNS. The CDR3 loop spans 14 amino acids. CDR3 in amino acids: CASSEYREDQPQHF. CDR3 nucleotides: TGTGCCAGCAGTGAATACAGGGAAGATCAGCCCCAGCATTTT.

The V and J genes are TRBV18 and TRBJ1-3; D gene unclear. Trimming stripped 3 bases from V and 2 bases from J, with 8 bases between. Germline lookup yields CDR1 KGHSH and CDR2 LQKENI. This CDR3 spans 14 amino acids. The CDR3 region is CASSPGITGNTIYF. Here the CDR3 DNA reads TGTGCCAGCTCACCGGGCATTACTGGAAACACCATATATTTT.

CDR3 amino acids: CAISLKGDYGYTF. The CDR3 DNA is TGTGCCATCAGCTTGAAGGGGGACTATGGCTACACCTTC. J is TRBJ1-2 and V is TRBV10-3, with a weak D call TRBD1 (6 bases). CDR3 size: 13 residues. CDR1 ENHRY and CDR2 SYGVKD come from the germline V gene. The V and J ends lost 6 bases and 3 bases respectively, with 11 bases between them.

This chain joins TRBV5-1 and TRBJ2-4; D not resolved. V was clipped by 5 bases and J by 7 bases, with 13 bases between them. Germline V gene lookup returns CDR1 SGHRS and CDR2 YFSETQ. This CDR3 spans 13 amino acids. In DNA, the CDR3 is TGCGCCAGCAGGGGTCGGGTGGGGAACATTCAGTACTTC. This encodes CASRGRVGNIQYF.

The CDR3 DNA reads TGTGCCAGCAGTGCCTTTTTCTTGGCCACAGCTCATCAGTTCTTC. It translates to CASSAFFLATAHQFF. The chain has TRBV27 and TRBJ2-1, with no clear D. Germline CDR1 reads MNHEY; CDR2 reads SMNVEV (reference sequence). The V end lost 5 bases, the J end lost 13 bases, and 24 bases lay between the germline ends. There are 15 residues in the CDR3.

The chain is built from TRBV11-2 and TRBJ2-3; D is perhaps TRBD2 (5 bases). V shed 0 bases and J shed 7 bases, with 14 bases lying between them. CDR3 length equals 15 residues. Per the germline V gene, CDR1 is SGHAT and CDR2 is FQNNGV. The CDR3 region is CASSLELVTLHTQYF. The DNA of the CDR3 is TGTGCCAGCAGCTTAGAACTAGTGACCCTTCATACGCAGTATTTT.

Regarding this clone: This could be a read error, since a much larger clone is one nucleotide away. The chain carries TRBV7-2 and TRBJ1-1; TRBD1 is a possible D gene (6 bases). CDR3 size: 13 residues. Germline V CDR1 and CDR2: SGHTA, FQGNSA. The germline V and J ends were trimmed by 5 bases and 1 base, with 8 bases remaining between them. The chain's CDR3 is CASSRGGNTEAFF. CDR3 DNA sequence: TGTGCCAGCAGCCGAGGGGGGAACACTGAAGCTTTCTTT.

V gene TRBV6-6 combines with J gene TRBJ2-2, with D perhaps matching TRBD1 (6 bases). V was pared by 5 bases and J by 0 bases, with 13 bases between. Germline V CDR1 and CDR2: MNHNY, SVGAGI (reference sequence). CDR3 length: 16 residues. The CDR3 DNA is TGTGCCAGCAGTAAAAGACAGGTTGCGAACACCGGGGAGCTGTTTTTT. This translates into CASSKRQVANTGELFF.

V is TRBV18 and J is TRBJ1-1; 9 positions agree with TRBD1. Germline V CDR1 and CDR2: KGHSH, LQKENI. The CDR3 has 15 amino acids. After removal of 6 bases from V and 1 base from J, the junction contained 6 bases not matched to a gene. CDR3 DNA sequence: TGTGCCAGCTCCCCAGCGACAGGGGGGAACACTGAAGCTTTCTTT. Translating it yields CASSPATGGNTEAFF.

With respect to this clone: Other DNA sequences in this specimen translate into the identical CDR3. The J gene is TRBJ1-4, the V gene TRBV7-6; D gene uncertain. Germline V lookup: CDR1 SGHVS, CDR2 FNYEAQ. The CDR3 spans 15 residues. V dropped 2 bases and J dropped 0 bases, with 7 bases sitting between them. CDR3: CASSLRPATNEKLFF. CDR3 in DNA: TGTGCCAGCAGCTTAAGACCGGCAACTAATGAAAAACTGTTTTTT.